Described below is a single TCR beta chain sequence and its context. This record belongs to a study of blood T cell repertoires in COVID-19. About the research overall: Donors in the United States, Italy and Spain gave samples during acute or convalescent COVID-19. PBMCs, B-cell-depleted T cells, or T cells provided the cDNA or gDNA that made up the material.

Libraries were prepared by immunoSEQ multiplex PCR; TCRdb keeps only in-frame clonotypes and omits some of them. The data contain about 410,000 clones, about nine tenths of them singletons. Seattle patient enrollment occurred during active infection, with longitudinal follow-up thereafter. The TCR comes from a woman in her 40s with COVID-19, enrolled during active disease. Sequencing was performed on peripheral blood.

The CDR3 bases are TGTGCCAGCAGTTTACTCGGGACTGGGGCTTTCTTT. This sequence encodes CASSLLGTGAFF. The chain recombines TRBV28 with TRBJ1-1; weak D call: TRBD1 (5 bases). The CDR3 is 12 residues long. CDR1 is MDHEN, CDR2 SYDVKM, per germline. V was shortened by 2 bases and J by 11 bases, with 12 bases between the two germline ends.